This T cell receptor beta chain was recorded in a study of graft-versus-host responses after intestinal transplantation. Sequenced by immunoSEQ multiplex PCR; TCRdb stores in-frame clones only, minus some. The sample lists around 90,000 clones, just under 95% occurring once. Whole-study results and caveats: Recipient bone marrow held GvH clones, some seen earlier in ileum or blood.

The CDR3 sequence is 19 residues long. V lost 3 bases and J lost 3; bases outside the gene matches: 12. The germline CDR1 and CDR2 sequences are MNHEY and SMNVEV (reference sequence). A note on this clone: Its antigen is not known.

The clonotype comes from a human donor who was the organ donor for an intestinal transplant. Sequenced material: unstimulated CD8+ T cells sorted from spleen or lymph node cells, taken before transplant. J is TRBJ2-3 and V is TRBV27; 13 positions agree with TRBD2. The DNA for the CDR3 is TGTGCCAGCAGTTTTACTTCCCCCGGACTAGCGGGAGTGACAGATACGCAGTATTTT. Translated: CASSFTSPGLAGVTDTQYF.